The T cell receptor (beta chain) described here comes from a study of T cells expressing NK-cell markers. Background on the study: Among eight sequenced donors, seven carried HCMV seropositivity while one was seronegative. Findings and caveats of the study: The share of CD8+ T cells held by dominant NKG2C+ clonotypes was about 1.0-7.5% in several donors.

The germline gives CDR1 DFQATT, CDR2 SNEGSKA (reference sequence). This CDR3 region has 12 residues. Comment on this clonotype: Its antigen is as yet unknown.

Using the 5' RACE reads, TCRdb records one entry per CDR3 protein without DNA. This sample's table has some 600,000 distinct CDR3 sequences. Sequenced: blood T cells: a sorted CD56 or NKG2C T cell subset, CD4+ or CD8+ T cells, or bulk PBMC T cells (not recorded which). The TCR comes from a man in his late teens or twenties in good health. This chain uses TRBV20-1 with TRBJ2-1; with no DNA, the TCRdb D assignment of TRBD1 cannot be verified. This CDR3 is CSARGDGAEQFF.